The 23 T cell receptor beta chains below were found in one sample sequenced in a study of OX40 agonist ivuxolimab in advanced cancers. The library relied on the immunoSEQ multiplex PCR assay. TCRdb took this table from immuneACCESS and kept in-frame rearrangements with V and J called. Such tables lack part of the clones; where checked against another copy, unresolved V genes explain under half of the gap, and the rest is unexplained. This sample has 41,000 or so clones in its table, and 70% to 85% of those were observed once. The ten largest account for roughly a fifth of the sample. Source: CD4+ or CD8+ T cells sorted from blood, taken in a trial of the OX40 agonist ivuxolimab. The receptors were sampled from an adult with an advanced solid tumor such as melanoma, head and neck, liver or kidney cancer.

The chain joins TRBV27 to TRBJ2-3, with D possibly called TRBD1 or TRBD2 (5 bases each). The germline CDR1 and CDR2 sequences are MNHEY and SMNVEV (reference sequence). Trimming stripped 9 bases from V and 4 bases from J, with 20 bases between. The CDR3 is made up of 15 amino acids. As DNA, the CDR3 is TGTGCCAGTGCCCAGGGAGAGGGATGGTCAGATACGCAGTATTTT. Translated, it gives CASAQGEGWSDTQYF.

The V call is TRBV7-3, the J call TRBJ2-2, with 12 bases fitting TRBD2. The CDR3 runs to 17 residues. CDR1 and CDR2 from the germline V gene are SGHTA and FQGTGA. V shed 5 bases, J shed 4 bases, and the junction held 8 bases outside the gene matches. This CDR3 is CASSPQPLAGGTGELFF. In DNA, the CDR3 is TGTGCCAGCAGCCCCCAACCACTAGCGGGGGGCACCGGGGAGCTGTTTTTT.

This clone showed up just a few times. The genes are TRBV5-4 and TRBJ1-3, with TRBD1 identical over 9 bases. V lost 0 bases, J lost 0 bases, and 1 base stayed unmatched. The CDR3 totals 16 residues. Germline CDR1 is SGHNT and CDR2 is YYREEE (reference sequence). The CDR3 sequence is CASSLEQGASGNTIYF. The CDR3, as DNA: TGTGCCAGCAGCTTGGAACAGGGGGCCTCTGGAAACACCATATATTTT.

The chain uses TRBV4-2 and TRBJ2-1, with D perhaps TRBD2 (5 bases). The CDR3 contains 15 residues. V shed 0 bases and J shed 7 bases, with 13 bases lying between them. In germline, CDR1 is LGHNA, CDR2 YNFKEQ. The CDR3 sequence is CASSQDRNGNNEQFF. The CDR3 DNA sequence: TGTGCCAGCAGCCAAGATAGGAACGGGAATAATGAGCAGTTCTTC.

The sample holds a few counts of this clone. The J gene is TRBJ2-1, the V gene TRBV7-9; 10 bases line up with TRBD2. V shed 4 bases, J shed 7 bases, and the junction held 10 bases outside the gene matches. The germline V gene encodes CDR1 SEHNR and CDR2 FQNEAQ (reference sequence). This CDR3 has 16 residues. DNA of the CDR3: TGTGCCAGCAGCTCCACTACTAGCGGGGAGGAGAATGAGCAGTTCTTC. This gives the protein CASSSTTSGEENEQFF.

This rearrangement joins TRBV6-5 to TRBJ1-5, with D tentatively TRBD1 (5 bases). Germline-derived CDR1 and CDR2 are MNHEY and SVGAGI. This CDR3 is 14 amino acids long. Between the trimmed V and J ends, which lost 2 bases and 4 bases, there was a span of 9 bases. The CDR3 region is CASSYRDGNQPQHF. CDR3 DNA sequence: TGTGCCAGCAGTTACAGGGACGGTAATCAGCCCCAGCATTTT.

The chain uses TRBV5-4 and TRBJ2-7; the D gene is possibly TRBD1 (5 bases). The germline V gene encodes CDR1 SGHNT and CDR2 YYREEE (reference sequence). CDR3 size: 13 residues. The V end was cut by 0 bases, the J end by 4 bases, with 8 bases between. The chain's CDR3 is CASSLGGQYEQYF. CDR3 DNA: TGTGCCAGCAGCTTGGGGGGCCAGTACGAGCAGTACTTC.

In its sample, this clone was seen a few times. In DNA, the CDR3 is TGTGCCAGCAGCTTAGGGTCTGGGGCGGGCAGCACAAATTCACCCCTCCACTTT. It is translated as CASSLGSGAGSTNSPLHF. V and J are TRBV5-4 and TRBJ1-6; D is perhaps TRBD1 (5 bases). Per the germline V gene, CDR1 is SGHNT and CDR2 is YYREEE (reference sequence). V lost 2 bases to trimming and J lost 7 bases, with 22 bases between them. CDR3 size: 18 residues.

The chain is built from TRBV5-1 and TRBJ1-1; tentatively, D is TRBD1 (6 bases). Germline CDR1 is SGHRS and CDR2 is YFSETQ. The CDR3 length is 14 residues. V was pared by 3 bases and J by 5 bases, with 14 bases between. This CDR3 reads CASSSGRGGTEAFF. The CDR3 bases are TGCGCCAGCAGCTCAGGGAGGGGGGGAACTGAAGCTTTCTTT.

Only one count was recorded for this clone. The junction shows a germline mismatch at one end, possibly a read error. This chain links TRBV5-1 with TRBJ1-2; D perhaps matches TRBD1 (6 bases). This CDR3 is built from 14 residues. Germline V gene sequence: CDR1 SGHRS, CDR2 YFSETQ. The CDR3 reads CASSSLTTGYGYTF. In nucleotides, the CDR3 is TGTGCCAGCAGCTCATTAACGACAGGCTATGGCTACACCTTC.

The chain is built from TRBV19 and TRBJ1-1; no reliable D call. Germline CDR1 is LNHDA and CDR2 is SQIVND (reference sequence). V shed 5 bases and J shed 3 bases, with 13 bases lying between them. The CDR3 runs to 14 residues. CDR3 sequence: CASSPREGHTEAFF. The CDR3 DNA reads as TGTGCCAGTAGTCCTCGGGAGGGCCACACTGAAGCTTTCTTT.

The V call is TRBV9, the J call TRBJ2-3, with 14 bases fitting TRBD2. Germline CDR1 reads SGDLS; CDR2 reads YYNGEE. This CDR3 has 19 amino acids. Germline trimming cut 3 bases from V and 2 bases from J; bases unmatched to any gene: 11. CDR3 amino acids: CASSGTYWGLAGATDTQYF. CDR3 sequence (DNA): TGTGCCAGCAGCGGAACGTACTGGGGACTAGCGGGAGCCACAGATACGCAGTATTTT. Drawing the rest from reference TRBV9 and TRBJ2-3, the complete variable domain is DSGVTQTPKHLITATGQRVTLRCSPRSGDLSVYWYQQSLDQGLQFLIQYYNGEERAKGNILERFSAQQFPDLHSELNLSSLELGDSALYFCASSGTYWGLAGATDTQYFGPGTRLTVL.

The rearrangement joins TRBV7-9 to TRBJ1-4, with 8 bases identical to TRBD1. CDR3 length: 17 residues. J was trimmed by 0 bases and V by 1 base; bases with no gene match: 4. Looked up from germline, CDR1 is SEHNR and CDR2 is FQNEAQ (reference sequence). The CDR3 protein is CASSLGDRSATNEKLFF. CDR3 DNA sequence: TGTGCCAGCAGCTTAGGGGACAGGTCAGCAACTAATGAAAAACTGTTTTTT.

The rearrangement links TRBV11-3 to TRBJ2-1; perhaps TRBD2 as D (6 bases). The length of the CDR3 is 15 residues. The V and J ends lost 0 bases and 10 bases respectively, with 16 bases between them. The germline CDR1 and CDR2 sequences are SGHNT and YENEEA. CDR3 loop: CASSLDGLEAGEQFF. In DNA, the CDR3 is TGTGCCAGCAGCTTAGATGGGCTGGAGGCGGGGGAGCAGTTCTTC.

This chain connects TRBV4-3 to TRBJ2-5, with D perhaps matching TRBD2 (5 bases). CDR3 length: 14 amino acids. The V and J ends lost 4 bases and 5 bases respectively, with 14 bases between them. Germline assignment: CDR1 LGHNA and CDR2 YSLEER. The CDR3 is CASSRIEGGETQYF. CDR3 bases: TGCGCCAGCAGCCGGATCGAGGGTGGGGAGACCCAGTACTTC.

The V and J genes are TRBV5-5 and TRBJ2-7, with D uncertain. V lost 3 bases and J 0 bases, leaving 10 bases between the germline ends. Looked up from germline, CDR1 is SGHKS and CDR2 is YYEKEE (reference sequence). The CDR3 consists of 14 residues. CDR3 residues: CASSSGVVSYEQYF. The DNA of the CDR3 is TGTGCCAGCAGCTCGGGTGTAGTCTCCTACGAGCAGTACTTC.

The genes are TRBV19 and TRBJ2-7; TRBD1 matches 10 bases. This CDR3 contains 14 residues. Germline V CDR1 and CDR2: LNHDA, SQIVND (reference sequence). V gave up 6 bases and J gave up 3 bases; unmatched junction bases: 5. The CDR3 nucleotides are TGTGCCAGTAGGCCGGGACAGGGGATCTACGAGCAGTACTTC. Amino acid sequence: CASRPGQGIYEQYF.

A few counts support this clone. The chain joins TRBV4-3 to TRBJ1-6; possible D gene TRBD1, 5 bases. This CDR3 comprises 16 residues. Germline V lookup: CDR1 LGHNA, CDR2 YSLEER. Trimming removed 0 bases from V and 9 bases from J, with 15 bases in between. CDR3 protein: CASSQDRAGWLSPLHF. For the CDR3, the DNA is TGCGCCAGCAGCCAAGATCGAGCAGGGTGGCTTTCACCCCTCCACTTT.

The V and J genes are TRBV4-1 and TRBJ2-7; D is undetermined. Trimming removed 1 base at V and 2 bases at J, with 9 bases between. The CDR3 runs 14 residues. Germline assignment: CDR1 MGHRA and CDR2 YSYEKL. The CDR3 loop is CASSQVGAAYEQYF. In DNA, the CDR3 is TGCGCCAGCAGCCAAGTAGGCGCTGCCTACGAGCAGTACTTC.

The chain carries TRBV7-9 and TRBJ2-2; unclear D gene. The germline CDR1 and CDR2 sequences are SEHNR and FQNEAQ (reference sequence). The CDR3 covers 15 residues. Trimming took off 1 base at V and 1 base at J, with 7 bases between the two ends. The CDR3, as DNA: TGTGCCAGCAGCTTAGGTGCCCTGAACACCGGGGAGCTGTTTTTT. It encodes CASSLGALNTGELFF.

The V call is TRBV4-1, the J call TRBJ2-6; possible D gene TRBD2, 6 bases. The V end was cut by 3 bases, the J end by 0 bases, with 21 bases between. The CDR3 contains 20 residues. Germline loops: CDR1 MGHRA, CDR2 YSYEKL. The CDR3, as DNA: TGCGCCAGCAGCCACCCCACAGTGGGCGGGACCAGCTCTGGGGCCAACGTCCTGACTTTC. The encoded protein is CASSHPTVGGTSSGANVLTF.

The count of this clone is one. The gene calls are TRBV9 and TRBJ2-2; TRBD1 might be the D (6 bases). The CDR3 spans 13 residues. CDR1 and CDR2 from the germline V gene are SGDLS and YYNGEE. Trimming removed 5 bases at V and 6 bases at J, with 11 bases between. The CDR3 nucleotides read TGTGCCAGCAGGACAGGCCTTGCCGGGGAGCTGTTTTTT. It is translated as CASRTGLAGELFF.

The V and J genes are TRBV19 and TRBJ2-7, with D perhaps matching TRBD2 (6 bases). V was clipped by 5 bases and J by 2 bases, with 22 bases between them. The CDR3 spans 17 residues. The germline V gene has CDR1 LNHDA and CDR2 SQIVND (reference sequence). CDR3 sequence: CASSPRDFPPPPYEQYF. The CDR3 DNA is TGTGCCAGTAGTCCAAGGGACTTCCCGCCCCCCCCCTACGAGCAGTACTTC.